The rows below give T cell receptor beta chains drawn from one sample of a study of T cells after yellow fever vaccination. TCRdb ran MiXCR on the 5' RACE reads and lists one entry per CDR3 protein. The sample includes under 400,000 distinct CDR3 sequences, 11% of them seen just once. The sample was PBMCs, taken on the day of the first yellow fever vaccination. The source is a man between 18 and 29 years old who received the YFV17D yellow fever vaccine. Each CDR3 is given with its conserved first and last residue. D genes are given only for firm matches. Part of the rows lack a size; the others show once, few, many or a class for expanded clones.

CATRDRPNTEAFF	TGTGCCACAAGGGACAGGCCTAACACTGAAGCTTTCTTT	TRBD1	TRBJ1-1	-	TRBV6-1
CASSSRGVGNSPLHF	TGTGCCAGCAGCAGTCGGGGGGTGGGAAATTCACCCCTCCACTTT	-	TRBJ1-6	-	TRBV12-3/TRBV12-4
CSGRLQSCNQPQHF	TGCAGCGGCCGTTTACAGAGCTGCAATCAGCCCCAGCATTTT	-	TRBJ1-5	-	TRBV29-1
CASSVVGIGANVLTF	TGTGCCAGCAGCGTAGTAGGTATAGGGGCCAACGTCCTGACTTTC	-	TRBJ2-6	-	TRBV9
CASSLTGSGEQFF	TGTGCCAGCAGCTTAACAGGGTCGGGGGAGCAGTTCTTC	-	TRBJ2-1	-	TRBV7-9
CSALPPTSGNTIYF	TGCAGTGCTCTACCGCCCACCTCTGGAAACACCATATATTTT	-	TRBJ1-3	-	TRBV20-1
CASSFLRTALTLTDTQYF	TGCGCCAGCAGCTTTCTTCGGACAGCTCTTACTCTCACAGATACGCAGTATTTT	-	TRBJ2-3	-	TRBV5-1
CASSLVRADMNTEAFF	TGCGCCAGCAGCTTGGTCAGGGCTGACATGAACACTGAAGCTTTCTTT	-	TRBJ1-1	few	TRBV5-1
CASSFQDRDYEQYF	TGCGCCAGCAGCTTTCAGGACAGAGACTACGAGCAGTACTTC	-	TRBJ2-7	few	TRBV5-1
CASRPRLGQKSYEQYF	TGTGCCAGCAGACCAAGGCTGGGGCAGAAAAGCTACGAGCAGTACTTC	-	TRBJ2-7	-	TRBV7-8
CSASPTNEPFF	TGCAGTGCTAGTCCTACCAATGAACCTTTCTTT	-	TRBJ1-1	few	TRBV20-1
CASSSLIPTSTDTQYF	TGTGCCAGCAGTTCACTCATCCCGACTAGCACAGATACGCAGTATTTT	-	TRBJ2-3	-	TRBV28
CASSPGVNTGELFF	TGTGCCAGCAGCCCGGGGGTGAACACCGGGGAGCTGTTTTTT	-	TRBJ2-2	few	TRBV25-1
CSVTNTEAFF	TGCAGCGTGACGAACACTGAAGCTTTCTTT	-	TRBJ1-1	many	TRBV29-1
CASSLSASGVDTQYF	TGTGCCAGCAGTTTATCGGCTAGCGGAGTAGATACGCAGTATTTT	TRBD2	TRBJ2-3	-	TRBV28
CASSQELAGSSGANVLTF	TGCGCCAGCAGCCAAGAGCTAGCGGGTAGCTCTGGGGCCAACGTCCTGACTTTC	TRBD2	TRBJ2-6	many	TRBV4-3
CAWSPGTGVNEQFF	TGTGCCTGGAGTCCCGGGACAGGGGTGAATGAGCAGTTCTTC	TRBD1	TRBJ2-1	few	TRBV30
CASSLGAGGPYEQYF	TGTGCCAGCAGCTTAGGGGCGGGGGGGCCTTACGAGCAGTACTTC	TRBD2	TRBJ2-7	-	TRBV7-2
CASSLTSGVTDTQYF	TGTGCCAGCAGCTTAACTAGCGGGGTTACAGATACGCAGTATTTT	-	TRBJ2-3	-	TRBV21-1
CASSLPSGGASEQFF	TGTGCCAGCAGCCTACCTAGCGGGGGGGCCAGTGAGCAGTTCTTC	TRBD2	TRBJ2-1	few	TRBV28
CSARLVGASSYNEQFF	TGCAGTGCTAGGCTGGTCGGGGCAAGCTCCTACAATGAGCAGTTCTTC	-	TRBJ2-1	few	TRBV20-1
CASSLSGSDTEAFF	TGCGCCAGCAGCTTGTCGGGGAGTGACACTGAAGCTTTCTTT	-	TRBJ1-1	many	TRBV5-1
CASSSSPRRYNEQFF	TGTGCCAGCAGCTCCAGCCCCCGGAGATACAATGAGCAGTTCTTC	-	TRBJ2-1	few	TRBV11-2
CASSLTGDNIQYF	TGCGCCAGCAGCTTGACAGGGGACAACATTCAGTACTTC	TRBD1	TRBJ2-4	few	TRBV5-1
CSVARMGDTNYGYTF	TGCAGCGTTGCAAGAATGGGGGACACCAACTATGGCTACACCTTC	-	TRBJ1-2	few	TRBV29-1
CASGTDNYGYTF	TGCGCCAGCGGAACAGATAACTATGGCTACACCTTC	-	TRBJ1-2	-	TRBV5-1
CASRRSRQGAAEAFF	TGTGCCAGCAGACGATCCCGACAGGGGGCCGCTGAAGCTTTCTTT	TRBD1	TRBJ1-1	few	TRBV6-1
CASSQPRGAGGYTF	TGCGCCAGCAGCCAACCCAGGGGGGCAGGAGGCTACACCTTC	TRBD1	TRBJ1-2	few	TRBV4-1
CATSGRTYISGANVLTF	TGTGCCACCAGCGGGAGGACGTACATATCTGGGGCCAACGTCCTGACTTTC	-	TRBJ2-6	-	TRBV15
CSVGDGGTTEAFF	TGCAGCGTTGGGGACGGGGGAACAACTGAAGCTTTCTTT	-	TRBJ1-1	few	TRBV29-1
CASSSATSAQHF	TGTGCCAGCAGCTCCGCGACCTCGGCCCAGCATTTT	-	TRBJ1-5	many	TRBV5-5
CASRSVGGPSYNEQFF	TGTGCCAGCAGATCCGTGGGGGGGCCATCCTACAATGAGCAGTTCTTC	-	TRBJ2-1	many	TRBV11-2
CASSLDPAGGGSPLHF	TGTGCCAGCAGCTTGGACCCGGCAGGGGGTGGCTCACCCCTCCACTTT	TRBD1	TRBJ1-6	-	TRBV5-4
CSARTTGTSTDTQYF	TGCAGTGCTAGAACTACCGGGACAAGCACAGATACGCAGTATTTT	-	TRBJ2-3	-	TRBV20-1
CASSQPGGGIKQFF	TGCGCCAGCAGTCAGCCTGGGGGGGGGATAAAGCAGTTCTTC	TRBD2	TRBJ2-1	few	TRBV5-1
CASSQDLTLSETQYF	TGTGCCAGCAGCCAAGATCTAACGTTGTCGGAGACCCAGTACTTC	-	TRBJ2-5	-	TRBV3-1
CASSHGGGYGYTF	TGCGCCAGCAGCCATGGGGGGGGCTATGGCTACACCTTC	-	TRBJ1-2	-	TRBV4-3
CASSIRNVGVINQPQHF	TGTGCCAGTAGTATCAGAAACGTCGGGGTGATCAATCAGCCCCAGCATTTT	-	TRBJ1-5	few	TRBV19
CASSLGPYGYTF	TGTGCCAGCAGTTTGGGGCCCTATGGCTACACCTTC	-	TRBJ1-2	few	TRBV12-3/TRBV12-4
CACDSSGANVLTF	TGTGCCTGTGATTCCTCTGGGGCCAACGTCCTGACTTTC	-	TRBJ2-6	-	TRBV30
CASSSADTQYF	TGTGCCAGCAGTTCGGCAGATACGCAGTATTTT	-	TRBJ2-3	many	TRBV12-3/TRBV12-4
CASSPAWGGGQPQHF	TGTGCCAGCAGCCCCGCATGGGGAGGGGGCCAGCCCCAGCATTTT	TRBD1	TRBJ1-5	few	TRBV3-1
CASSYYEGDTQYF	TGTGCCAGCAGTTATTACGAGGGAGATACGCAGTATTTT	-	TRBJ2-3	-	TRBV6-5
CASSIDRIDSGDTEAFF	TGTGCCAGTAGTATCGATCGGATAGACTCCGGGGACACTGAAGCTTTCTTT	-	TRBJ1-1	-	TRBV19
CASSLSWRAPGYTF	TGTGCCAGCAGCTTAAGTTGGCGCGCCCCTGGCTACACCTTC	-	TRBJ1-2	few	TRBV7-2
CASSLRGSSSGNTIYF	TGTGCCAGCAGCTTAAGGGGAAGCAGCTCTGGAAACACCATATATTTT	-	TRBJ1-3	few	TRBV7-2
CASSPYREYGYTF	TGTGCCAGCAGTCCTTACAGGGAATATGGCTACACCTTC	-	TRBJ1-2	-	TRBV27
CASSISTGGLETQYF	TGCGCCAGCAGCATCTCGACAGGGGGGCTAGAGACCCAGTACTTC	TRBD1	TRBJ2-5	-	TRBV5-1
CSVSSGGASSYNEQFF	TGCAGCGTCTCGAGCGGGGGGGCTTCCTCCTACAATGAGCAGTTCTTC	TRBD2	TRBJ2-1	many	TRBV29-1
CASSLAAVLLETQYF	TGTGCCAGCAGCTTAGCGGCAGTCCTCCTAGAGACCCAGTACTTC	-	TRBJ2-5	-	TRBV7-8
CASSYWPDFYGYTF	TGTGCCAGCAGTTACTGGCCGGACTTCTATGGCTACACCTTC	-	TRBJ1-2	few	TRBV6-5
CASSFTGTDNSPLHF	TGTGCCAGCAGCTTTACCGGGACAGATAATTCACCCCTCCACTTT	TRBD1	TRBJ1-6	few	TRBV7-3
CAISEGAGVQETQYF	TGTGCCATCAGTGAGGGAGCGGGGGTACAAGAGACCCAGTACTTC	TRBD2	TRBJ2-5	few	TRBV10-3
CASSVVGRGDYGYTF	TGTGCCAGCAGCGTAGTGGGCAGGGGGGACTATGGCTACACCTTC	TRBD1	TRBJ1-2	-	TRBV9
CASSKENRDEQFF	TGTGCCAGCAGCAAGGAGAACAGGGATGAGCAGTTCTTC	-	TRBJ2-1	few	TRBV12-3/TRBV12-4
CASSESDGLLPNYGYTF	TGTGCCAGCAGTGAATCAGACGGACTCTTACCTAACTATGGCTACACCTTC	-	TRBJ1-2	few	TRBV6-1
CASSLGDRGYNQETQYF	TGTGCCAGCAGCTTGGGGGATAGAGGGTACAACCAAGAGACCCAGTACTTC	-	TRBJ2-5	-	TRBV5-4